This TCR beta chain was sequenced in a study of regulatory T cells in long-lasting Graves disease. This CDR3 has 15 amino acids. Germline V gene lookup returns CDR1 SGHNT and CDR2 YYREEE (reference sequence). V trimming: 1 base; J trimming: 3 bases; junction bases outside the gene matches: 5. A word on this clonotype: Its antigen remains unknown.

General observations from the study: Patients with persistent Graves' had lower TCR diversity than newly diagnosed patients.

Time point defined: persistent/refractory GD, antithyroid drugs over 5 years with positive TRAb. Generation of the TCR library employed RNA extracted from PBMCs. EDTA tubes were used for drawing roughly 9 milliliters of peripheral blood. Construction of the TCR beta libraries employed iRepertoire HTBI primers in conjunction with Arm-PCR of CDR3 regions. Via MiXCR, TCRdb re-called the multiplex PCR reads, giving one row per CDR3 protein. Of about 430,000 distinct CDR3 sequences in the sample, roughly a fifth were seen once. The V call is TRBV5-4, the J call TRBJ2-7, with 9 nucleotides matching TRBD2. The TCR sequence derives from a female donor with Graves disease. The sequencing here drew on peripheral blood mononuclear cells (PBMCs), taken when the disease was refractory, from a patient treated with antithyroid drugs. The CDR3 here is CASSLNSGRGYEQYF. DNA for the CDR3: TGTGCCAGCAGCTTGAATAGCGGGAGAGGCTACGAGCAGTACTTC.